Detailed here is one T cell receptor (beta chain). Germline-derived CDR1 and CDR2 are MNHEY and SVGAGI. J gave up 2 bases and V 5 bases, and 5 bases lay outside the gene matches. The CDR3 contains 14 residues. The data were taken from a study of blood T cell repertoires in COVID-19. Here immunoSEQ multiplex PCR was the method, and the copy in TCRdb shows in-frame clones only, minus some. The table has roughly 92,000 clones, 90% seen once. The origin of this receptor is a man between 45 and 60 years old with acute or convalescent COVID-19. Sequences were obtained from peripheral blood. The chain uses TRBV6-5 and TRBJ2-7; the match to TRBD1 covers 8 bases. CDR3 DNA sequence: TGTGCCAGCAGTCAGGGGGCCCCCCCCTACGAGCAGTACTTC. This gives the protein CASSQGAPPYEQYF.